One sample yielded the 10 T cell receptor beta chains listed below, sequenced in a study of cytomegalovirus exposure and HLA in healthy donors. Some clones are missing from TCRdb's copy, which holds only in-frame ones; the method was immunoSEQ multiplex PCR. The sample has some 150,000 clones, around 88% seen once. Source material: PBMCs. Source of these receptors: a man younger than 35 in good health and CMV-seropositive.

The chain recombines TRBV7-9 with TRBJ1-1; the match to TRBD1 covers 12 bases. This CDR3 is built from 17 residues. CDR1 SEHNR and CDR2 FQNEAQ come from the germline V gene (reference sequence). Trimming at V came to 5 bases and at J to 1 base, leaving 8 bases not matched to a gene. The CDR3 nucleotides are TGTGCCAGCAGCGGAAGCCCGGGACAGGGGGCGAACACTGAAGCTTTCTTT. Translated, it gives CASSGSPGQGANTEAFF.

V gene TRBV9 combines with J gene TRBJ2-5; 9 bases map to TRBD2. CDR3 length: 14 amino acids. Germline V CDR1 and CDR2: SGDLS, YYNGEE. V gave up 5 bases and J gave up 5 bases; unmatched junction bases: 7. The CDR3 sequence is CASSATSGRETQYF. The CDR3 nucleotides are TGTGCCAGCAGTGCGACTAGCGGTCGGGAGACCCAGTACTTC.

V and J are TRBV18 and TRBJ2-2; D may be TRBD2 (5 bases). Deletions cut 3 bases from V and 5 bases from J, with 19 bases between. The CDR3 is made up of 17 amino acids. The germline CDR1 and CDR2 sequences are KGHSH and LQKENI. The CDR3 here is CASSPGSATWFTGELFF. Here the CDR3 DNA reads TGTGCCAGCTCACCGGGTAGCGCCACTTGGTTTACCGGGGAGCTGTTTTTT.

CDR3 nucleotides: TGTGCCTGGGGAGCGACTAGTCGGAACATTCAGTACTTC. This translates into CAWGATSRNIQYF. The chain employs TRBV30 and TRBJ2-4; maybe TRBD2 (6 bases). Germline-derived CDR1 and CDR2 are GTSNPN and SVGIG (reference sequence). The CDR3 has 13 residues. The V gene lost 5 bases and the J gene lost 7 bases, with 15 bases spanning the gap. The complete variable domain, with remaining parts taken from reference TRBV30 and TRBJ2-4, reads SQTIHQWPATLVQPVGSPLSLECTVEGTSNPNLYWYRQAAGRGLQLLFYSVGIGQISSEVPQNLSASRPQDRQFILSSKKLLLSDSGFYLCAWGATSRNIQYFGAGTRLSVL.

V is TRBV11-2 and J is TRBJ1-4; maybe TRBD1 (5 bases). The CDR3 has 13 residues. Germline CDR1 is SGHAT and CDR2 is FQNNGV. Trimming pared 5 bases from V and 5 bases from J, leaving 9 bases between. DNA of the CDR3: TGTGCCAGCAGCCTGGGGGGGAATGAAAAACTGTTTTTT. Protein product: CASSLGGNEKLFF.

In DNA, the CDR3 is TGTGCCAGCCGGGCAGGGGGCTCTTACGATACGCAGTATTTT. It encodes CASRAGGSYDTQYF. J is TRBJ2-3 and V is TRBV27; TRBD1 matches at 8 bases. The germline gives CDR1 MNHEY, CDR2 SMNVEV (reference sequence). The trim removed 8 bases at V and 6 bases at J, leaving 10 bases unmatched. CDR3 length: 14 amino acids.

The genes are TRBV5-6 and TRBJ2-7, with 8 bases lining up with TRBD2. CDR1 SGHDT and CDR2 YYEEEE come from the germline V gene. The CDR3 runs to 14 residues. V lost 3 bases and J lost 1; bases outside the gene matches: 3. CDR3 DNA sequence: TGTGCCAGCAGCTCGGGACTAGGATCCTACGAGCAGTACTTC. Its translation is CASSSGLGSYEQYF.

V is TRBV7-9 and J is TRBJ2-7, with 9 bases matching TRBD1. Germline loops: CDR1 SEHNR, CDR2 FQNEAQ (reference sequence). Trimming at V came to 5 bases and at J to 4 bases, leaving 9 bases not matched to a gene. The CDR3 is 15 residues long. The CDR3 is CASSPTGGVRYEQYF. DNA for the CDR3: TGTGCCAGCAGCCCTACAGGGGGCGTTAGGTACGAGCAGTACTTC.

Many counts were recorded for this clone. The chain recombines TRBV5-6 with TRBJ2-3; weak D call: TRBD1 (5 bases). With 5 bases removed from V and 5 bases from J, the gap between germline ends came to 18 bases. The CDR3 runs 15 residues. The germline CDR1 and CDR2 sequences are SGHDT and YYEEEE. The DNA for the CDR3 is TGTGCCAGCAGTTTTCCCAATCTTAGGGGAGATACGCAGTATTTT. This sequence encodes CASSFPNLRGDTQYF.

The chain joins TRBV25-1 to TRBJ2-1; 9 bases map to TRBD2. The CDR3 length is 14 residues. CDR1 is MGHDK and CDR2 is SYGVNS in the germline V gene. J was trimmed by 10 bases and V by 2 bases; bases with no gene match: 6. The CDR3 here is CASSEPGLAGEQFF. In DNA, the CDR3 is TGTGCCAGCAGTGAACCGGGACTAGCAGGGGAGCAGTTCTTC.